This T cell receptor beta chain comes out of a study of blood T cell repertoires in COVID-19 (dated by TCRdb to the early 2020s). Background for the entire study: Samples from collaborators originated in the United States, Italy and Spain and spanned both the acute and convalescent phases of COVID-19. Where available, HLA class I and class II types were obtained from metadata supplied by the sample provider rather than from assay-based typing. A de-identified subject ID, COVID-19 status, age in years and sex were almost always included in the sample metadata. The samples were drawn from two sources: the first 160 participants of the ongoing ImmuneRACE study, and 1,200 or so subjects contributed by 6 global collaborators. The dataset comprised deeply sampled blood TCRbeta repertoires from subjects exposed to, actively infected with, or recovered from COVID-19. The prospective study material was composed of cDNA or gDNA derived from T cells, B-cell-depleted T cells, or PBMCs. The repertoires were released in a freely available public database meant as a resource for research on the immune response to SARS-CoV-2.

The CDR3 spans 14 residues, from the cysteine through the phenylalanine. Of the read, only the CDR3 DNA is kept; its 42 bases are in frame from base 1. As encoded in the germline V gene (reference sequence), CDR1 is LNHDA while CDR2 is SQIVND. Relative to germline, V is missing 7 bases and J is missing 4 bases, with 7 bases of the junction outside any gene match. On the study overall, not on this receptor specifically: Clinical and demographic metadata were provided uncurated, with the amount varying by source and participant.

In regard to this clone: The antigen it recognizes is unknown. Nothing much larger sits one base from this clone, and base qualities are not available.

TCRbeta CDR3 regions were amplified from genomic DNA by means of the immunoSEQ Assay, a bias-controlled multiplex PCR. Per the source publication's procedure: Nucleated cell counts per sample were estimated from amplification of reference gene primers within the assay. To quantify the absolute abundance of each unique TCRbeta CDR3 rearrangement, sequence reads were collapsed and filtered. Productive Simpson clonality was computed per sample as the square root of Simpson's diversity index over productive rearrangements. This immuneACCESS table, as held by TCRdb, lists in-frame sequences with V and J called but not all clones. Of the missing ones, under half trace to an unresolved V gene in checked studies; the others have no known cause. The DNA was the basis for D and trimming; V, J and clone size are from that table. The sample has 200,000 to 250,000 clones on record, roughly 80% of them singletons. Just under 20% of the sample comes from the top ten.

Collaborating institutions collected whole blood in K2EDTA tubes following their own protocols. For TCRbeta analysis, collaborator samples were shipped as frozen whole blood, as isolated PBMCs, or as DNA extracted from either sample type. The TCR comes from a man under 40 with active or convalescent COVID-19. Material: peripheral blood. The chain joins TRBV19 to TRBJ2-3, with 8 junctional bases fitting TRBD2. Here is the DNA: TGTGCCAGTACTCCCGGGGGGGGCTCAGATACGCAGTATTTT. Translated, it gives CASTPGGGSDTQYF.